This T cell receptor (beta chain) was captured by sequencing in a study of blood T cell repertoires in COVID-19. Overall study: Material from acute and convalescent COVID-19 was sourced from the United States, Italy and Spain. PBMCs, B-cell-depleted T cells, or T cells were the source of the cDNA or gDNA that made up the material.

The CDR3 has 15 amino acids. Trimming removed 1 base from V and 7 bases from J; junction bases left unmatched: 2. CDR1 LGHDT and CDR2 YNNKEL come from the germline V gene (reference sequence). Authors' analysis steps: Researchers report that nucleated cell counts were estimated from reference gene primer amplification. The data were produced by immunoSEQ multiplex PCR, yet TCRdb's version contains in-frame clones alone and is incomplete. The DNA gave D and trimming, while V, J and clone size come from that table. The data show 180,000 or so clones, approximately 86% seen once. The chain couples TRBV3-1 (or the pseudogene TRBV3-2) to TRBJ1-6; TRBD1 aligns across 9 bases. The clonotype was recovered from a man aged 55 to 70 with acute or convalescent COVID-19. Sequenced: peripheral blood. CDR3 sequence reads: CASSQAGTGNSPLHF. CDR3 nucleotide sequence: TGTGCCAGCAGCCAAGCTGGGACAGGGAATTCACCCCTCCACTTT.